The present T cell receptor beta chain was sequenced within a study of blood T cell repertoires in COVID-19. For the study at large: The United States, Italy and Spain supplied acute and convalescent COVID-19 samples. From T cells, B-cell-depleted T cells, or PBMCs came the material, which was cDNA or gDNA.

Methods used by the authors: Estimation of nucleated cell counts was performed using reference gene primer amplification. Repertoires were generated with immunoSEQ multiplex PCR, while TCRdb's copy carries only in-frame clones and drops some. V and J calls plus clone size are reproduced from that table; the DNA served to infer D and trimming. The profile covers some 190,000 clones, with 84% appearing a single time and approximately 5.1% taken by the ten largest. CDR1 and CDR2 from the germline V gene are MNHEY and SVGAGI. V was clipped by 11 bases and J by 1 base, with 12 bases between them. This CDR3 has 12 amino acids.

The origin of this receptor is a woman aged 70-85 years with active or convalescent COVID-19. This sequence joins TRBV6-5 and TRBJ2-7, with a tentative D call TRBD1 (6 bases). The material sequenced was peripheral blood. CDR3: CAVRTASYEQYF. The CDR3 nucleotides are TGTGCCGTAAGGACAGCGTCCTACGAGCAGTACTTC.